This T cell receptor (beta chain) was obtained from a study of response to subunit inactivated influenza vaccine. Study results and limitations: Authors suggested each seasonal flu vaccination may recruit only limited numbers of new T cells.

Germline CDR1 is SGHVS and CDR2 is FNYEAQ. The CDR3 totals 15 residues. Trimming removed 5 bases from V and 6 bases from J, with 19 bases in between. TCRdb re-analysed the RT-PCR reads in MiXCR, keeping a single row per CDR3 protein. Altogether hundreds of thousands of distinct CDR3 sequences are present, approximately 15% being singletons, with the ten largest covering 5.5% to 8%. This clonotype has a handful of counts. Its antigen is currently unknown. The rearrangement uses TRBV7-6 and TRBJ1-2; weak D call: TRBD1 (5 bases). This TCR derives from a man between 50 and 59 years old who received an inactivated influenza vaccine. The material sequenced was PBMCs from blood, taken 14 days before vaccination. CDR3 sequence: CASSQRRGGLDGYTF. CDR3 DNA sequence: TGTGCCAGCAGCCAACGGAGGGGCGGCCTCGATGGCTACACCTTC.